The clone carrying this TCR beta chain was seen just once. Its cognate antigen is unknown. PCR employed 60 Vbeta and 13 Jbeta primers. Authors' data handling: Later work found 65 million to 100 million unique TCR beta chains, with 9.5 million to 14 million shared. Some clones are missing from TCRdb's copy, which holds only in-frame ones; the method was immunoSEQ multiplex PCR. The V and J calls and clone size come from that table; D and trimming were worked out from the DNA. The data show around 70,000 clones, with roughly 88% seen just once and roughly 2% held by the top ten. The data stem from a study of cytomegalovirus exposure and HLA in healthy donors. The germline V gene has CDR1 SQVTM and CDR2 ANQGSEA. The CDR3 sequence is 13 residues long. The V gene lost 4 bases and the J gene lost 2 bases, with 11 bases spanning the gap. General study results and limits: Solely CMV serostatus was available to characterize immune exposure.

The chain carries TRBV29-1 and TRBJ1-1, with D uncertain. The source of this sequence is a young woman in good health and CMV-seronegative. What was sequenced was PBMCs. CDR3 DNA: TGCAGCGTTGCCGGGGTGAGAAACACTGAAGCTTTCTTT. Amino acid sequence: CSVAGVRNTEAFF.